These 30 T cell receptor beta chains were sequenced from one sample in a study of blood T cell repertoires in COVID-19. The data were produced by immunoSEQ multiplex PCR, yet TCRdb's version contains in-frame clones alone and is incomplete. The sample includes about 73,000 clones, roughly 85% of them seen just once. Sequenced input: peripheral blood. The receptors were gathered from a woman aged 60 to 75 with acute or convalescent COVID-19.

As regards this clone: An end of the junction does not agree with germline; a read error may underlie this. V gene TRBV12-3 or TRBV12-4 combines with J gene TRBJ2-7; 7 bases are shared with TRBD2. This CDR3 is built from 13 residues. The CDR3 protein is CASTPGLSSEQYF. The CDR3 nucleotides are TGTGCCAGCACTCCGGGACTATCCTCCGAGCAGTACTTC.

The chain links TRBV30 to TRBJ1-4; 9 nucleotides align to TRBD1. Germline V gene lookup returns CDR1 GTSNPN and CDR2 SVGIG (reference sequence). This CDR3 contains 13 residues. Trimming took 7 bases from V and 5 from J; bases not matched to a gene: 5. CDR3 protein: CASSGTGNEKLFF. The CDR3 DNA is TGTGCCTCCTCCGGGACAGGGAATGAAAAACTGTTTTTT.

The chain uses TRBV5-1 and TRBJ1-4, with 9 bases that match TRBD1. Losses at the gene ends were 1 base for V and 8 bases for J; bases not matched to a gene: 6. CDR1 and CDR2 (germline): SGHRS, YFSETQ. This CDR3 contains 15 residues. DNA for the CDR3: TGCGCCAGCAGCTTGACGTCCGGGACAGGGGAAAAACTGTTTTTT. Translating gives CASSLTSGTGEKLFF.

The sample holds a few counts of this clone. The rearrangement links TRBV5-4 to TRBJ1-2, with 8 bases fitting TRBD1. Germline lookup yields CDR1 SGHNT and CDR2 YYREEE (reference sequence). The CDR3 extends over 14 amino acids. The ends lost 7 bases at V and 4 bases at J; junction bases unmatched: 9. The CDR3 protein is CASGDRSLLYGYTF. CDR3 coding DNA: TGTGCCAGCGGGGACAGGAGCCTCCTCTATGGCTACACCTTC.

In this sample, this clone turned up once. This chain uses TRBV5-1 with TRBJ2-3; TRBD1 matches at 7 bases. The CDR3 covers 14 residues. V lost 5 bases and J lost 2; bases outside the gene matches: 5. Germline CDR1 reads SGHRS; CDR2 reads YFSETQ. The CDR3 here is CASRPGQVTDTQYF. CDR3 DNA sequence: TGCGCCAGCAGACCAGGACAGGTCACAGATACGCAGTATTTT.

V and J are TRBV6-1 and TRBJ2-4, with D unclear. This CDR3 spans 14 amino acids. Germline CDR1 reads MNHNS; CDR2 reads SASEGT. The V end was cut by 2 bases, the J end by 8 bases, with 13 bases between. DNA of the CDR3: TGTGCCAGCAGTGAATCCTACTGGTTATACATTCAGTACTTC. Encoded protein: CASSESYWLYIQYF.

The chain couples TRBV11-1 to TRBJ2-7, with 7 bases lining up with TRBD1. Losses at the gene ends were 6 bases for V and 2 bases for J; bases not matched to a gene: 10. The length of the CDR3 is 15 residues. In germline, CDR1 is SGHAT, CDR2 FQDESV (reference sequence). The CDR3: CASRGRTGLTYEQYF. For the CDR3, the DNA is TGTGCCAGCAGAGGACGGACAGGCCTAACCTACGAGCAGTACTTC.

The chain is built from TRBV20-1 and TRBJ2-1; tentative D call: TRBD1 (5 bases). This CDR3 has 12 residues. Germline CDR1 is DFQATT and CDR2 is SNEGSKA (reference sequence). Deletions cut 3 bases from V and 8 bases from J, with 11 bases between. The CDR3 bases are TGCAGTGCTAGTAACTCAGGGTATGAGCAGTTCTTC. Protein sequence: CSASNSGYEQFF.

The CDR3 loop reads CSASGGTRFYEQFF. In DNA form, the CDR3 reads TGCAGTGCAAGTGGCGGGACCCGCTTCTATGAGCAGTTCTTC. V gene TRBV20-1 combines with J gene TRBJ2-1, with D perhaps matching TRBD2 (6 bases). The CDR3 length is 14 residues. V was pared by 6 bases and J by 8 bases, with 20 bases between. CDR1 and CDR2 from the germline V gene are DFQATT and SNEGSKA (reference sequence).

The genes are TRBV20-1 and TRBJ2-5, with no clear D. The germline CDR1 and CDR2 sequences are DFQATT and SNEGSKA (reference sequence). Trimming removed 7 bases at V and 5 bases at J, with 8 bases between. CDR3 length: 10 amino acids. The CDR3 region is CSGSRETQYF. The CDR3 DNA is TGCAGTGGATCTCGGGAGACCCAGTACTTC.

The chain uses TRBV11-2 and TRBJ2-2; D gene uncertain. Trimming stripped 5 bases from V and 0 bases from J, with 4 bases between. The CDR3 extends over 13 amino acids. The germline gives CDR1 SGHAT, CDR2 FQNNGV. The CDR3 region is CASSPSNTGELFF. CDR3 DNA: TGTGCCAGCAGCCCATCGAACACCGGGGAGCTGTTTTTT. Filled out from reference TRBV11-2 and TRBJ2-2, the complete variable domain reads EAGVAQSPRYKIIEKRQSVAFWCNPISGHATLYWYQQILGQGPKLLIQFQNNGVVDDSQLPKDRFSAERLKGVDSTLKIQPAKLEDSAVYLCASSPSNTGELFFGEGSRLTVL.

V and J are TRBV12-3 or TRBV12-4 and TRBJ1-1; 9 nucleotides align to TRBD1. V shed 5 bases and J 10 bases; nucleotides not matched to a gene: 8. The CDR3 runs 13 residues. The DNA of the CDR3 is TGTGCCAGCAGTCCGACGACAGGGGGTAGAGCTTTCTTT. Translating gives CASSPTTGGRAFF.

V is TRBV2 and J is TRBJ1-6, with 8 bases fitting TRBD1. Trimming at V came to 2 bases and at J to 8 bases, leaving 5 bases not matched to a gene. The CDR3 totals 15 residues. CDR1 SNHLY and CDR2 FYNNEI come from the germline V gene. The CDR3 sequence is CASSEFGQGDSPLHF. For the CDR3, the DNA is TGTGCCAGCAGTGAATTCGGACAGGGAGATTCACCCCTCCACTTT.

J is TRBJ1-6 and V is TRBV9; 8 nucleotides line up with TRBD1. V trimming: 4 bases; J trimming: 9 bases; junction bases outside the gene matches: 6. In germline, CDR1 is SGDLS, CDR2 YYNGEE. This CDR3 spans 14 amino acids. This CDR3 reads CASSSGQGGSPLHF. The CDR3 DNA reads TGTGCCAGCAGCTCCGGACAGGGTGGTTCACCCCTCCACTTT.

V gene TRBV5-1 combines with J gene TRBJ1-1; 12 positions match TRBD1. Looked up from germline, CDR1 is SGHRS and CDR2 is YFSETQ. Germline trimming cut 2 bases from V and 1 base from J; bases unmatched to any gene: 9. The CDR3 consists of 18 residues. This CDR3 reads CASSFRDRGRSRNTEAFF. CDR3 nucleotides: TGCGCCAGCAGCTTCCGGGACAGGGGGCGAAGTAGGAACACTGAAGCTTTCTTT. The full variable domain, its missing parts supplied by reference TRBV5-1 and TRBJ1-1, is KAGVTQTPRYLIKTRGQQVTLSCSPISGHRSVSWYQQTPGQGLQFLFEYFSETQRNKGNFPGRFSGRQFSNSRSEMNVSTLELGDSALYLCASSFRDRGRSRNTEAFFGQGTRLTVV.

The CDR3 DNA reads as TGTGCCAGTAGGTGGACAGGGGGTTCCAACGTCCTGACTTTC. It yields the protein CASRWTGGSNVLTF. The genes are TRBV19 and TRBJ2-6, with 10 bases that match TRBD1. This CDR3 region has 14 residues. The junction had 4 bases not matched to a gene; V was cut back by 6 bases and J by 8 bases. Germline V CDR1 and CDR2: LNHDA, SQIVND (reference sequence).

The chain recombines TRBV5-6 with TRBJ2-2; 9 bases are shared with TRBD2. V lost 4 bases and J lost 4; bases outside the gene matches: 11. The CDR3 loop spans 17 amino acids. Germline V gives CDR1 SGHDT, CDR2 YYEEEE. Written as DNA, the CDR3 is TGTGCCAGCAGCCCCTTTCCCGCGGGAGGGGGCACCGGGGAGCTGTTTTTT. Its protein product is CASSPFPAGGGTGELFF.

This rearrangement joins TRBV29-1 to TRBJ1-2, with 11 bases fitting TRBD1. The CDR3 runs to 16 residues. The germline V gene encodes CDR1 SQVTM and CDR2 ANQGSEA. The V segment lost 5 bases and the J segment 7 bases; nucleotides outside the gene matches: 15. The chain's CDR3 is CSVLVDRGRAKGGYTF. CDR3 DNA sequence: TGCAGCGTTCTTGTGGACAGGGGGCGCGCGAAAGGTGGCTACACCTTC. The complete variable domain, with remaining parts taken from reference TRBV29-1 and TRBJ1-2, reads SAVISQKPSRDICQRGTSLTIQCQVDSQVTMMFWYRQQPGQSLTLIATANQGSEATYESGFVIDKFPISRPNLTFSTLTVSNMSPEDSSIYLCSVLVDRGRAKGGYTFGSGTRLTVV.

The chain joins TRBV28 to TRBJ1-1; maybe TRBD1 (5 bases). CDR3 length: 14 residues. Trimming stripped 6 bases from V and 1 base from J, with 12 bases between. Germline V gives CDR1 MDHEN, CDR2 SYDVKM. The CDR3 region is CASRMRQKNTEAFF. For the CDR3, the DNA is TGTGCCAGCAGGATGCGACAGAAGAACACTGAAGCTTTCTTT. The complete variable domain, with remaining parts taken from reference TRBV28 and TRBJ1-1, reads DVKVTQSSRYLVKRTGEKVFLECVQDMDHENMFWYRQDPGLGLRLIYFSYDVKMKEKGDIPEGYSVSREKKERFSLILESASTNQTSMYLCASRMRQKNTEAFFGQGTRLTVV.

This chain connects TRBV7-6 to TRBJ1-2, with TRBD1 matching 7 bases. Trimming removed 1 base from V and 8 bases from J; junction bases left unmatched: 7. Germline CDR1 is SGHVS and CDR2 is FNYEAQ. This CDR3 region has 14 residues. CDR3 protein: CASSLGQGGEGYTF. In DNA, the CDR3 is TGTGCCAGCAGCTTAGGACAGGGAGGAGAAGGCTACACCTTC.

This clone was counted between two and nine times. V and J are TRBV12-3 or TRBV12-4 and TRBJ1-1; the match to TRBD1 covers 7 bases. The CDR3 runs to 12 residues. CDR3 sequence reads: CATGKLSTEAFF. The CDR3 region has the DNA TGTGCGACAGGGAAATTATCCACTGAAGCTTTCTTT.

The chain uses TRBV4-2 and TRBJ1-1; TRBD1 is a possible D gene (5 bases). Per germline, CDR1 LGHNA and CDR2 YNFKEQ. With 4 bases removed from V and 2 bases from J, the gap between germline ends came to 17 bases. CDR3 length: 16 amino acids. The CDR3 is CASSPSGSQGNTEAFF. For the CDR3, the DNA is TGTGCCAGCAGCCCCTCGGGCTCGCAGGGCAACACTGAAGCTTTCTTT.

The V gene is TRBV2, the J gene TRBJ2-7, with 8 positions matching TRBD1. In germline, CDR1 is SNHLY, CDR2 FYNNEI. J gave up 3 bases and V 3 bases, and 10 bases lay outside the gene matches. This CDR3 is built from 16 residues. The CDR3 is CASSERGTGAIYEQYF. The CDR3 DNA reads TGTGCCAGCAGTGAGAGGGGGACAGGAGCTATCTACGAGCAGTACTTC.

DNA of the CDR3: TGTGCCAGCAGCCAAAGCGGGGGCAGGTCCTACAATGAGCAGTTCTTC. Protein product: CASSQSGGRSYNEQFF. The V gene is TRBV5-4, the J gene TRBJ2-1, with TRBD2 matching 8 bases. The V and J ends lost 4 bases and 1 base, in that order; junction bases with no gene match: 7. The CDR3 extends over 16 amino acids. Germline CDR1 and CDR2: SGHNT and YYREEE (reference sequence).

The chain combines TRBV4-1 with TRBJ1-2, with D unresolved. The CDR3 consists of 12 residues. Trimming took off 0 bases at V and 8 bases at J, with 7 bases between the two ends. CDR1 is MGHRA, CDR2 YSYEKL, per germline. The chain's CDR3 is CASSQDPVGYTF. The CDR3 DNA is TGCGCCAGCAGCCAAGATCCGGTCGGCTACACCTTC.

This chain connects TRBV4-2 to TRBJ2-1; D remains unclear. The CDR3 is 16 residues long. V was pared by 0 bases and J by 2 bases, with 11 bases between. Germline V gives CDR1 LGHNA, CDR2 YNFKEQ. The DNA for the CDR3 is TGTGCCAGCAGCCAAGACCTAGATTACGCCTACAATGAGCAGTTCTTC. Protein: CASSQDLDYAYNEQFF.

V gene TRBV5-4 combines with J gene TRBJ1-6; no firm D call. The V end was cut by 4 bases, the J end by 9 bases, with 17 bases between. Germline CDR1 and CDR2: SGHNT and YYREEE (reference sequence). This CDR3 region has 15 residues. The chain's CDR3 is CASSLPAGEGSPLHF. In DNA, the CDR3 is TGTGCCAGCAGCCTCCCCGCAGGCGAGGGTTCACCCCTCCACTTT.

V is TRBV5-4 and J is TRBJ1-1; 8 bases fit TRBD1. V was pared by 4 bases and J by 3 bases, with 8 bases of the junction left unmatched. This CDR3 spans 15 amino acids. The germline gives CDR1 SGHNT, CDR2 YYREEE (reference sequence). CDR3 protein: CASSTRDRRDTEAFF. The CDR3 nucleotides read TGTGCCAGCAGCACCCGGGACAGGAGAGACACTGAAGCTTTCTTT.

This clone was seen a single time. Here the CDR3 DNA reads TGTGCCAGCAGCCGGACTCCGTTGTCGTATATCACAGATACGCAGTATTTT. The encoded protein is CASSRTPLSYITDTQYF. The chain recombines TRBV21-1 with TRBJ2-3; the table's D call, TRBD2, was not checked against the DNA. TRBV21-1 is listed as a pseudogene. The CDR3 runs to 17 residues.

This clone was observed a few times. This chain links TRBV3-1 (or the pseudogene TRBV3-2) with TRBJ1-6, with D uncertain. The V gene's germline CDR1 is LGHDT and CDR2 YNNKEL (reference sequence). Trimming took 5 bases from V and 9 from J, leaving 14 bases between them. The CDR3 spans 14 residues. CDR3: CASSFGGRGSPLHF. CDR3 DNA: TGTGCCAGCAGCTTTGGCGGTCGGGGTTCACCCCTCCACTTT.